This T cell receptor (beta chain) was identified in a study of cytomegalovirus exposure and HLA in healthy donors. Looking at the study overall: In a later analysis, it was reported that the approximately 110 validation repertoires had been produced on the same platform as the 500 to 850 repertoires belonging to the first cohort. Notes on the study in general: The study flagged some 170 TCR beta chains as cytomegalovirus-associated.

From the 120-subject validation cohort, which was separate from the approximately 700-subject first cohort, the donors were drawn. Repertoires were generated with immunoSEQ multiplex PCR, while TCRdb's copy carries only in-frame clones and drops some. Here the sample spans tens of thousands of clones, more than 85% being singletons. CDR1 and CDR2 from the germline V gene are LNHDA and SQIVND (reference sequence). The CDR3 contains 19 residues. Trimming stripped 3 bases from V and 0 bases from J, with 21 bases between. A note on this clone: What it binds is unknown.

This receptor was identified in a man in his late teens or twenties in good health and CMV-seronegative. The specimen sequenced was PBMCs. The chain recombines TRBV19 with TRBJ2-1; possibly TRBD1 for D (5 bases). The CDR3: CASSIGPILQGSSYNEQFF. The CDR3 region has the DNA TGTGCCAGTAGTATCGGCCCCATTTTGCAGGGTAGCTCCTACAATGAGCAGTTCTTC.